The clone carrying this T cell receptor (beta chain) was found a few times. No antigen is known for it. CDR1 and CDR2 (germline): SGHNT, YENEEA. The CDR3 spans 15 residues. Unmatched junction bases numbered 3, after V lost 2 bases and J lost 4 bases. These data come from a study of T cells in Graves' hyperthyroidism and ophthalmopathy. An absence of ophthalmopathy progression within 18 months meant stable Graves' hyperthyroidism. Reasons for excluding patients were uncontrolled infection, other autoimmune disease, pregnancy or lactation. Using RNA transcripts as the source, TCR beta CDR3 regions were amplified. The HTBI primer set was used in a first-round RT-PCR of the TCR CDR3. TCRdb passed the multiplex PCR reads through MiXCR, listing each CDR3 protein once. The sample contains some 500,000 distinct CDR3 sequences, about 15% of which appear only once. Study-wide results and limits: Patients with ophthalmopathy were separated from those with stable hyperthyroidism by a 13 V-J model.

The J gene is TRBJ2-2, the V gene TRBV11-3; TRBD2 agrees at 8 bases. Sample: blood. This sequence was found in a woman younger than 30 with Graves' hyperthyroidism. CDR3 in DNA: TGTGCCAGCAGCTTAACCGGGAGGGCCACCGGGGAGCTGTTTTTT. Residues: CASSLTGRATGELFF.